The 19 T cell receptor beta chains listed next were all sequenced from one sample in a study of T cells in Graves' hyperthyroidism and ophthalmopathy. The source material, RNA transcripts, was used to amplify TCR beta CDR3 regions. A set of HTBI primers served as the primers for a first-round RT-PCR of the TCR CDR3. One entry per CDR3 protein, called by TCRdb with MiXCR from the multiplex PCR reads. The sample lists 350,000 or so distinct CDR3 sequences, about 18% occurring once. The specimen was blood. The source of these receptors is a woman in her forties or fifties with Graves' hyperthyroidism.

This clonotype was detected a few times. The chain couples TRBV20-1 to TRBJ1-5; 9 bases fit TRBD1. Trimming at V came to 6 bases and at J to 4 bases, leaving 13 bases not matched to a gene. Germline CDR1 DFQATT, CDR2 SNEGSKA (reference sequence). This CDR3 region has 16 residues. The CDR3 sequence is CSAGTGRVGFNQPQHF. The CDR3 DNA follows: TGCAGTGCCGGGACAGGGAGGGTAGGGTTTAATCAGCCCCAGCATTTT.

The CDR3 region has the DNA TGTGCCAGCGCCACGGGTAATCAGCCCCAGCATTTT. Translated: CASATGNQPQHF. The V gene is TRBV6-2 or TRBV6-3, the J gene TRBJ1-5; D is unclear. This CDR3 comprises 12 residues. Trimming stripped 8 bases from V and 4 bases from J, with 9 bases between. CDR1 MNHEY and CDR2 SVGEGT come from the germline V gene.

In its sample, this clonotype was seen a few times. The chain links TRBV7-2 to TRBJ2-7; D call uncertain. CDR1 is SGHTA, CDR2 FQGNSA, per germline. V shed 4 bases and J shed 0 bases, with 7 bases lying between them. The CDR3 runs 13 residues. The CDR3 protein is CASSWTASYEQYF. For the CDR3, the DNA is TGTGCCAGCAGCTGGACGGCCTCCTACGAGCAGTACTTC. The entire variable domain, with the rest obtained from reference TRBV7-2 and TRBJ2-7, is as follows: GAGVSQSPSNKVTEKGKDVELRCDPISGHTALYWYRQSLGQGLEFLIYFQGNSAPDKSGLPSDRFSAERTGGSVSTLTIQRTQQEDSAVYLCASSWTASYEQYFGPGTRLTVT.

This clonotype was detected ten times or more. V and J are TRBV6-5 and TRBJ1-4, with D possibly matching TRBD1 (6 bases). There are 15 residues in the CDR3. V dropped 2 bases and J dropped 4 bases, with 11 bases sitting between them. CDR1 MNHEY and CDR2 SVGAGI come from the germline V gene. The CDR3 DNA reads as TGTGCCAGCAGTTACGGGGGGGGCGATAATGAAAAACTGTTTTTT. Residues: CASSYGGGDNEKLFF.

This clonotype was observed at least ten times. The rearrangement joins TRBV10-3 to TRBJ2-7, with 8 positions matching TRBD2. The CDR3 runs to 15 residues. Germline CDR1 ENHRY, CDR2 SYGVKD. J lost 3 bases, V lost 2 bases, and 6 bases had no gene match. The CDR3 DNA reads TGTGCCATCAGTGAGGGGGGCGGGAGGAACTACGAGCAGTACTTC. Protein product: CAISEGGGRNYEQYF.

This chain joins TRBV4-2 and TRBJ2-3; D remains unclear. The CDR3 contains 15 residues. Germline V gives CDR1 LGHNA, CDR2 YNFKEQ. Trimming cost V 4 bases and J 2 bases, with 13 bases left between them. CDR3 sequence (DNA): TGTGCCAGCAGCCGAGGAAGTGGGGACACAGATACGCAGTATTTT. It encodes CASSRGSGDTDTQYF.

This clonotype was seen only a few times. This sequence joins TRBV4-2 and TRBJ2-1; D not certain. CDR1 and CDR2 from the germline V gene are LGHNA and YNFKEQ. The CDR3 runs to 16 residues. Trimming took 3 bases from V and 0 from J, leaving 12 bases between them. The CDR3 DNA reads TGTGCCAGCAGCCAGCAACTTGGCGGCTCCTACAATGAGCAGTTCTTC. Its translation: CASSQQLGGSYNEQFF.

This clonotype appeared a few times. The chain couples TRBV27 to TRBJ1-6; 7 bases agree with TRBD1. Looked up from germline, CDR1 is MNHEY and CDR2 is SMNVEV (reference sequence). The CDR3 contains 18 residues. Trimming took 6 bases from V and 7 from J; bases not matched to a gene: 18. CDR3 loop: CASRTGTASTLSNSPLHF. The DNA of the CDR3 is TGTGCCAGCAGGACCGGGACAGCCTCCACTCTTTCCAATTCACCCCTCCACTTT.

The chain has TRBV24-1 and TRBJ1-2, with a weak D call TRBD1 (5 bases). The ends were cut back, 2 bases at V and 8 bases at J, with 20 bases in the middle. Germline V gives CDR1 KGHDR, CDR2 SFDVKD. The CDR3 length is 16 residues. CDR3 in amino acids: CATSDSRAGGVEGYTF. The CDR3 nucleotides are TGTGCCACCAGTGATTCCCGTGCGGGGGGAGTGGAGGGCTACACCTTC.

This clonotype was found many times. The chain combines TRBV29-1 with TRBJ2-5; 9 bases agree with TRBD1. The trim removed 1 base at V and 5 bases at J, leaving 5 bases unmatched. The germline gives CDR1 SQVTM, CDR2 ANQGSEA. This CDR3 is built from 14 residues. In nucleotides, the CDR3 is TGCAGCGTTGAAGCGGGACAGGGTTACGAGACCCAGTACTTC. Translating it yields CSVEAGQGYETQYF.

The chain is built from TRBV19 and TRBJ2-1; D tentatively reads TRBD1 or TRBD2 (6 bases each). Germline lookup yields CDR1 LNHDA and CDR2 SQIVND (reference sequence). The V gene lost 5 bases and the J gene lost 8 bases, with 19 bases spanning the gap. This CDR3 has 15 residues. DNA of the CDR3: TGTGCCAGTAGTCCACCGGGGGCACTTGGGGATGAGCAGTTCTTC. This sequence encodes CASSPPGALGDEQFF.

Note on this clonotype: This sequence may be a read error, since a much larger clone differs from it by one base. The CDR3 carries no conserved terminal phenylalanine or tryptophan, so it likely arises from a read error. The chain carries TRBV12-3 or TRBV12-4 and TRBJ2-3, with a weak D call TRBD1 (5 bases). The CDR3 totals 15 residues. The V end was cut by 1 base, the J end by 2 bases, with 10 bases between. The chain's CDR3 is CASSLVAGPTDTQYL. The DNA for the CDR3 is TGTGCCAGCAGTTTAGTTGCAGGGCCCACAGATACGCAGTATCTT.

This rearrangement joins TRBV6-1 to TRBJ1-6; 8 nucleotides align to TRBD1. The CDR3 consists of 14 residues. The ends lost 7 bases at V and 7 bases at J; junction bases unmatched: 6. The germline gives CDR1 MNHNS, CDR2 SASEGT. CDR3 coding DNA: TGTGCCAGCACCGGGACAGGCATGAATTCACCCCTCCACTTT. Its translation is CASTGTGMNSPLHF.

This clonotype has more than one count but fewer than ten. The chain is built from TRBV10-3 and TRBJ2-7; 7 bases map to TRBD2. This CDR3 spans 14 amino acids. Germline CDR1 and CDR2: ENHRY and SYGVKD. Trimming removed 0 bases from V and 5 bases from J; junction bases left unmatched: 4. This CDR3 reads CAISESMGGDEQYV. The DNA of the CDR3 is TGTGCCATCAGTGAGTCGATGGGGGGGGACGAGCAGTACGTC.

This clonotype was counted only a few times. The chain carries TRBV28 and TRBJ2-7; D may be TRBD1 or TRBD2 (5 bases each). Trimming cost V 3 bases and J 6 bases, with 21 bases left between them. CDR3 size: 16 residues. The germline V gene encodes CDR1 MDHEN and CDR2 SYDVKM. For the CDR3, the DNA is TGTGCCAGCAGTTTTGCCCACTCACGAAGGGACCGCGAGCAGTACTTC. Protein sequence: CASSFAHSRRDREQYF.

J is TRBJ2-5 and V is TRBV7-9; 9 nucleotides match TRBD2. Germline assignment: CDR1 SEHNR and CDR2 FQNEAQ (reference sequence). The CDR3 runs 14 residues. The ends lost 0 bases at V and 6 bases at J; junction bases unmatched: 2. CDR3 DNA: TGTGCCAGCAGCTTAGCTAGCGGGGGACAGACCCAGTACTTC. Residues: CASSLASGGQTQYF.

In its sample, this clonotype was seen many times. The chain joins TRBV6-1 to TRBJ1-2, with D unresolved. CDR3 length: 14 amino acids. Trimming took 3 bases from V and 4 from J, leaving 12 bases between them. Germline CDR1 and CDR2: MNHNS and SASEGT. CDR3 sequence reads: CASSEVRSVYGYTF. The CDR3 DNA sequence: TGTGCCAGCAGTGAGGTCAGGAGTGTCTATGGCTACACCTTC.

This clonotype has a single count. A much more abundant neighbour one base away suggests this may be a read error. The rearrangement uses TRBV28 and TRBJ2-7; TRBD1 aligns across 7 bases. In germline, CDR1 is MDHEN, CDR2 SYDVKM. The CDR3 spans 15 residues. The CDR3 DNA reads TGTGCCAGCAGTGGAGGACAGGCCTTATCCTACGAGCTGTACTTC. Amino acids: CASSGGQALSYELYF.

This clonotype was detected many times. This rearrangement joins TRBV2 to TRBJ1-1; tentative D call: TRBD1 (5 bases). Trimming left V 2 bases short and J 4 bases short, with 11 bases between. From germline, CDR1 is SNHLY and CDR2 FYNNEI. The CDR3 runs 14 residues. The CDR3 region is CASSEISGGTEAFF. DNA for the CDR3: TGTGCCAGCAGTGAAATATCGGGGGGCACTGAAGCTTTCTTT.